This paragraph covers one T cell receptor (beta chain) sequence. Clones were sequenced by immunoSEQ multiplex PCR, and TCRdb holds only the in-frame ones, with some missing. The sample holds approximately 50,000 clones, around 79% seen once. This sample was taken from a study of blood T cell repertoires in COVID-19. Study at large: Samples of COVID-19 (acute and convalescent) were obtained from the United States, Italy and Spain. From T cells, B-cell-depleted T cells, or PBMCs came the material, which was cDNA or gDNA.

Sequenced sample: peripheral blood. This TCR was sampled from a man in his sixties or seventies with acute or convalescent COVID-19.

The CDR3 reads CASSLTDISYNEQFF. CDR3 DNA: TGCGCCAGCAGCTTGACAGATATCTCCTACAATGAGCAGTTCTTC. V gene TRBV5-1 combines with J gene TRBJ2-1, with D unresolved. V was cut by 1 base and J by 0 bases, with 8 bases left in between. This CDR3 contains 15 residues. Germline V gene data show CDR1 as SGHRS and CDR2 as YFSETQ.